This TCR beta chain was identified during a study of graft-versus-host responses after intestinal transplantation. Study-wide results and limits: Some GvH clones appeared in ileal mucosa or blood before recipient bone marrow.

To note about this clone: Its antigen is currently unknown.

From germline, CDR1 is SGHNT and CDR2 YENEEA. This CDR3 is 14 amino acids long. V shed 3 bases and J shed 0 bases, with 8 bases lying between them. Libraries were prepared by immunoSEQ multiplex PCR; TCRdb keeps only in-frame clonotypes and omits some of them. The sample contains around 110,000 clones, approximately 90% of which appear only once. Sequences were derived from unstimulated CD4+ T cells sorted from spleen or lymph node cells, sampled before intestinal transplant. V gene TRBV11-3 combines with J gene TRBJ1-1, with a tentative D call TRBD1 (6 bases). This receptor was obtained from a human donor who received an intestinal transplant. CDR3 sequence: CASSLAGVNTEAFF. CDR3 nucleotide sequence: TGTGCCAGCAGCTTGGCAGGGGTGAACACTGAAGCTTTCTTT.